This TCR beta chain was captured in a study of identical twins. Turning to this clonotype: What it binds is unknown.

Whole-study results and caveats: Whereas memory repertoires showed no such difference, abundant cord blood beta clonotypes carried fewer insertions.

TCRdb processed the 5' RACE reads anew with MiXCR; each CDR3 protein has one entry. The sample shows roughly 690,000 distinct CDR3 sequences, less than 25% of them seen only once. These same records also appear under a second study, on T cells expressing NK-cell markers. That study adds: Whether expanded NKG2C-expressing T cell clones recognize HCMV is unknown.

The sequence derives from a woman younger than 30 in good health. The sample consisted of PBMCs.

The DNA of the CDR3 is TGTGCCAGCAGGAGGAACGGACAGGGGACCCCCTACGAGCAGTACTTC. This sequence encodes CASRRNGQGTPYEQYF. The rearrangement joins TRBV12-3 or TRBV12-4 to TRBJ2-7, with TRBD1 identical over 9 bases. V dropped 6 bases and J dropped 2; count of bases not matched to a gene: 11. This CDR3 has 16 residues.